The 4 T cell receptor beta chains below come from one sample, sequenced in a study of T cells in Graves' hyperthyroidism and ophthalmopathy. Amplification of TCR beta CDR3 regions was performed using RNA transcripts as template. The study used the HTBI primer set for a first-round RT-PCR of the TCR CDR3. In TCRdb, the multiplex PCR reads were re-called with MiXCR into one record per CDR3 protein. The table shows under 400,000 distinct CDR3 sequences, with roughly a fifth occurring only once. What was sequenced was blood. Receptors originate from a woman in her fifties or sixties with Graves' hyperthyroidism.

This clonotype was counted only a few times. The gene calls are TRBV10-2 and TRBJ2-1; 7 bases agree with TRBD1. From germline, CDR1 is WSHSY and CDR2 SAAADI. The ends lost 4 bases at V and 4 bases at J; junction bases unmatched: 4. The CDR3 is 14 amino acids. The DNA for the CDR3 is TGCGCCAGCAGTGGACAGGGTCTTTACAATGAGCAGTTCTTC. It yields the protein CASSGQGLYNEQFF.

The chain combines TRBV20-1 with TRBJ2-7; 15 bases are shared with TRBD2. With 8 bases clipped from V and 4 bases from J, the junction kept 9 bases outside the gene matches. CDR1 is DFQATT and CDR2 is SNEGSKA in the germline V gene (reference sequence). The CDR3 consists of 15 residues. CDR3 DNA sequence: TGCAGTACCAGCTCCGGGACTAGCGGGAGGTACGAGCAGTACTTC. It codes for CSTSSGTSGRYEQYF.

This clonotype showed up just once. V usage is TRBV10-3 and J usage is TRBJ2-1, with TRBD1 matching 9 bases. CDR3 length: 14 residues. Germline values: CDR1 ENHRY, CDR2 SYGVKD. V shed 3 bases and J 6 bases; nucleotides not matched to a gene: 3. CDR3 sequence (DNA): TGTGCCATCAGTGAAGGGACAGGGCCCAATGAGCAGTTCTTC. Amino acid sequence: CAISEGTGPNEQFF.

This clonotype was observed many times. This chain joins TRBV7-3 and TRBJ2-3; TRBD2 matches 8 bases. The CDR3 consists of 14 residues. Germline V gene sequence: CDR1 SGHTA, CDR2 FQGTGA. V shed 4 bases and J 6 bases; nucleotides not matched to a gene: 6. The CDR3 reads CASSSGGGVDTQYF. The CDR3 nucleotides read TGTGCCAGCAGCTCCGGGGGGGGTGTGGATACGCAGTATTTT. The complete variable domain, with remaining parts taken from reference TRBV7-3 and TRBJ2-3, reads GAGVSQTPSNKVTEKGKYVELRCDPISGHTALYWYRQSLGQGPEFLIYFQGTGAADDSGLPNDRFFAVRPEGSVSTLKIQRTERGDSAVYLCASSSGGGVDTQYFGPGTRLTVL.